A single sample is the source of the 30 T cell receptor beta chains below, sequenced in a study of T cells after yellow fever vaccination. MiXCR was run by TCRdb on the 5' RACE reads, yielding one entry per CDR3 protein. This table holds approximately 300,000 distinct CDR3 sequences, about 11% found once. Source: CD4+ T cells sorted from PBMCs, taken 45 days after the yellow fever booster vaccination. These receptors were collected from a man aged 18 to 30 who received the YFV17D yellow fever vaccine.

The chain has TRBV6-5 and TRBJ1-4; 10 nucleotides align to TRBD1. This CDR3 contains 18 residues. Germline CDR1 and CDR2: MNHEY and SVGAGI. Trimming took 5 bases from V and 1 from J; bases not matched to a gene: 10. The CDR3 sequence is CASSRWPRDRGTNEKLFF. In nucleotides, the CDR3 is TGTGCCAGCAGTCGGTGGCCTCGGGACAGGGGAACTAATGAAAAACTGTTTTTT.

The V and J genes are TRBV7-8 and TRBJ1-2, with D unclear. V was clipped by 4 bases and J by 5 bases, with 8 bases between them. This CDR3 spans 12 amino acids. Germline-derived CDR1 and CDR2 are SGHVS and FQNEAQ. The CDR3 reads CASSYTSYGYTF. The CDR3, as DNA: TGTGCCAGCAGCTATACCAGTTATGGCTACACCTTC.

This clonotype was counted a few times. This chain links TRBV20-1 with TRBJ2-1, with D hard to call. V was clipped by 1 base and J by 7 bases, with 5 bases between them. There are 11 residues in the CDR3. The germline V gene has CDR1 DFQATT and CDR2 SNEGSKA (reference sequence). In DNA, the CDR3 is TGCAGTGCTAGAGCGTTAAATGAGCAGTTCTTC. Its protein is CSARALNEQFF.

This clonotype was seen ten or more times. The V and J genes are TRBV7-2 and TRBJ1-1; D gene unclear. Trimming left V 5 bases short and J 2 bases short, with 12 bases between. This CDR3 has 14 amino acids. CDR1 SGHTA and CDR2 FQGNSA come from the germline V gene. CDR3 in DNA: TGTGCCAGCAGCCCTTGGAGGGTTAACACTGAAGCTTTCTTT. It is translated as CASSPWRVNTEAFF.

This clonotype was observed a handful of times. Its ends do not fully match the called genes, so a read error is possible. V and J are TRBV15 and TRBJ2-5; weak D call: TRBD1 (7 bases). The CDR3 consists of 12 residues. Germline assignment: CDR1 LNHNV and CDR2 YYDKDF (reference sequence). In DNA form, the CDR3 reads TGTGCCACCAGCAGAGATCTAGCAGGGGGGTCCTTC. It encodes CATSRDLAGGSF.

The rearrangement uses TRBV6-6 and TRBJ2-3, with D maybe TRBD1 (6 bases). CDR1 is MNHNY and CDR2 is SVGAGI in the germline V gene (reference sequence). The CDR3 length is 17 residues. The germline V and J ends were trimmed by 2 bases and 2 bases, with 17 bases remaining between them. CDR3 loop: CASSYPLPGQTTDTQYF. DNA of the CDR3: TGTGCCAGCAGTTACCCTTTGCCGGGACAAACCACAGATACGCAGTATTTT.

The chain is built from TRBV6-5 and TRBJ2-7; 7 bases are a match to TRBD1. J lost 2 bases, V lost 6 bases, and 10 bases had no gene match. Per germline, CDR1 MNHEY and CDR2 SVGAGI. The CDR3 length is 15 residues. In DNA form, the CDR3 reads TGTGCCAGCAGCCTGGGACAGACTAACCCCTACGAGCAGTACTTC. Translation: CASSLGQTNPYEQYF.

The J gene is TRBJ2-3, the V gene TRBV27; D not resolved. The CDR3 contains 14 residues. The germline gives CDR1 MNHEY, CDR2 SMNVEV (reference sequence). Trimming took off 6 bases at V and 0 bases at J, with 10 bases between the two ends. CDR3 nucleotides: TGTGCCAGCAGCGATCCTTCCAGCACAGATACGCAGTATTTT. Translation gives CASSDPSSTDTQYF.

The V gene is TRBV5-1, the J gene TRBJ2-1, with D maybe TRBD1 (6 bases). The CDR3 contains 13 residues. Germline V CDR1 and CDR2: SGHRS, YFSETQ. Trimming took 3 bases from V and 7 from J, leaving 11 bases between them. CDR3 nucleotides: TGCGCCAGCAGCTCGCCAGGGGTAAATGAGCAGTTCTTC. Residues: CASSSPGVNEQFF.

This clonotype was seen more than once but under ten times. The chain has TRBV15 and TRBJ2-1; 9 nucleotides agree with TRBD1. This CDR3 spans 16 amino acids. The germline V gene encodes CDR1 LNHNV and CDR2 YYDKDF (reference sequence). V shed 5 bases, J shed 5 bases, and the junction held 10 bases outside the gene matches. Here the CDR3 DNA reads TGTGCCACCAGCCCCCTCGCGACAGGGGGTCACAATGAGCAGTTCTTC. Translating gives CATSPLATGGHNEQFF.

CDR3 sequence reads: CASSQDFSEQETQYF. DNA of the CDR3: TGTGCCAGCAGCCAAGATTTTTCCGAACAAGAGACCCAGTACTTC. This sequence joins TRBV14 and TRBJ2-5; D gene unclear. Trimming left V 0 bases short and J 2 bases short, with 10 bases between. Germline V CDR1 and CDR2: SGHDN, FVKESK. The CDR3 extends over 15 amino acids.

The chain combines TRBV5-1 with TRBJ2-5, with TRBD1 as a possible D gene (5 bases). The CDR3 contains 14 residues. V lost 4 bases and J 1 base, leaving 11 bases between the germline ends. CDR1 is SGHRS and CDR2 is YFSETQ in the germline V gene. DNA of the CDR3: TGCGCCAGCAGCCCTGGGGCAGTCCAAGAGACCCAGTACTTC. Translated, it gives CASSPGAVQETQYF.

The sample holds a few counts of this clonotype. The rearrangement uses TRBV29-1 and TRBJ1-2, with TRBD1 as a possible D gene (5 bases). Trimming stripped 7 bases from V and 2 bases from J, with 8 bases between. This CDR3 spans 11 amino acids. Germline CDR1 and CDR2: SQVTM and ANQGSEA. CDR3 residues: CSAQENYGYTF. As DNA, the CDR3 is TGCAGCGCACAGGAGAACTATGGCTACACCTTC. Complete variable domain (other parts from reference TRBV29-1 and TRBJ1-2): SAVISQKPSRDICQRGTSLTIQCQVDSQVTMMFWYRQQPGQSLTLIATANQGSEATYESGFVIDKFPISRPNLTFSTLTVSNMSPEDSSIYLCSAQENYGYTFGSGTRLTVV.

The rearrangement links TRBV14 to TRBJ1-3; the D is unclear. Germline V gives CDR1 SGHDN, CDR2 FVKESK. This CDR3 is built from 14 residues. With 11 bases removed from V and 8 bases from J, the gap between germline ends came to 22 bases. The CDR3 sequence is CAQPRRGETDTIYF. The CDR3 coding sequence is TGTGCCCAACCGCGTCGGGGAGAGACGGACACCATATATTTT.

Concerning this clonotype: One end of the junction is discordant with germline, which a read error may explain. This chain connects TRBV5-1 to TRBJ2-3; tentative D call: TRBD2 (6 bases). Per germline, CDR1 SGHRS and CDR2 YFSETQ. The CDR3 extends over 16 amino acids. The CDR3 here is CSSSRGTQLNTDTQYF. Here the CDR3 DNA reads TGCTCCAGCAGCCGCGGGACTCAACTCAACACAGATACGCAGTATTTT.

The chain combines TRBV20-1 with TRBJ1-4; a possible D gene is TRBD1 (6 bases). Germline V gene lookup returns CDR1 DFQATT and CDR2 SNEGSKA (reference sequence). Between the trimmed V and J ends, which lost 6 bases and 4 bases, there was a span of 18 bases. The length of the CDR3 is 15 residues. CDR3 loop: CSAKRPDSDNEKLFF. The DNA for the CDR3 is TGCAGTGCCAAGAGGCCGGACAGCGATAATGAAAAACTGTTTTTT.

This clonotype was counted at least ten times. The chain couples TRBV10-3 to TRBJ2-7; 8 bases match TRBD2. Germline loops: CDR1 ENHRY, CDR2 SYGVKD. J gave up 4 bases and V 2 bases, and 4 bases lay outside the gene matches. This CDR3 has 14 residues. The CDR3 DNA reads as TGTGCCATCAGTGAGCAGCGGGGGCCTTACGAGCAGTACTTC. Protein: CAISEQRGPYEQYF.

The chain uses TRBV5-4 and TRBJ2-3; the D is unclear. This CDR3 is built from 15 residues. CDR1 SGHNT and CDR2 YYREEE come from the germline V gene (reference sequence). V lost 1 base and J lost 2, with 11 bases in between. CDR3 sequence: CASSLNYQNTDTQYF. The CDR3 DNA follows: TGTGCCAGCAGCTTGAATTACCAGAACACAGATACGCAGTATTTT.

The chain carries TRBV10-3 and TRBJ1-5; TRBD1 agrees at 11 bases. The germline V gene encodes CDR1 ENHRY and CDR2 SYGVKD. V trimming: 4 bases; J trimming: 7 bases; junction bases outside the gene matches: 6. This CDR3 contains 15 residues. CDR3 amino acids: CAISGDRGSGQPQHF. Written as DNA, the CDR3 is TGTGCCATCAGTGGGGACAGGGGGTCCGGGCAGCCCCAGCATTTT.

This clonotype has a handful of counts. The CDR3: CASSVGRGVKGETQYF. DNA of the CDR3: TGTGCCAGCAGCGTAGGAAGGGGAGTTAAAGGAGAGACCCAGTACTTC. The genes are TRBV9 and TRBJ2-5, with D possibly called TRBD1 or TRBD2 (5 bases each). CDR1 is SGDLS and CDR2 is YYNGEE in the germline V gene. The CDR3 loop spans 16 amino acids. V lost 0 bases and J 4 bases, leaving 16 bases between the germline ends.

This clonotype showed up many times. The V gene is TRBV5-1, the J gene TRBJ2-1, with 10 bases aligning to TRBD1. This CDR3 is 15 amino acids long. The V and J ends lost 4 bases and 9 bases, in that order; junction bases with no gene match: 10. Germline lookup yields CDR1 SGHRS and CDR2 YFSETQ. The DNA for the CDR3 is TGCGCCAGCAGCCCTGGGACAGGGGATTTGGGTGAGCAGTTCTTC. This codes for CASSPGTGDLGEQFF.

A few counts support this clonotype. V gene TRBV7-6 combines with J gene TRBJ1-2; a possible D gene is TRBD1 (5 bases). Trimming took off 5 bases at V and 2 bases at J, with 18 bases between the two ends. Per germline, CDR1 SGHVS and CDR2 FNYEAQ. The CDR3 is 16 residues long. This CDR3 is CASSILPGGKNYGYTF. CDR3 sequence (DNA): TGTGCCAGCAGCATACTCCCCGGGGGGAAAAACTATGGCTACACCTTC.

This rearrangement joins TRBV7-3 to TRBJ2-1; 8 nucleotides agree with TRBD1. Unmatched junction bases numbered 7, after V lost 0 bases and J lost 6 bases. Germline V gene sequence: CDR1 SGHTA, CDR2 FQGTGA. This CDR3 comprises 16 residues. The CDR3 DNA is TGTGCCAGCAGCTTAACGTCCCAGGGGGCGCGCAATGAGCAGTTCTTC. Its protein is CASSLTSQGARNEQFF. Drawing the rest from reference TRBV7-3 and TRBJ2-1, the complete variable domain is GAGVSQTPSNKVTEKGKYVELRCDPISGHTALYWYRQSLGQGPEFLIYFQGTGAADDSGLPNDRFFAVRPEGSVSTLKIQRTERGDSAVYLCASSLTSQGARNEQFFGPGTRLTVL.

This chain links TRBV5-1 with TRBJ2-1; possible D gene TRBD2, 6 bases. The V gene's germline CDR1 is SGHRS and CDR2 YFSETQ. The CDR3 has 15 residues. V was pared by 5 bases and J by 0 bases, with 12 bases between. The CDR3 is CASRVDGSSYNEQFF. CDR3 bases: TGCGCCAGCAGGGTGGACGGGAGCTCCTACAATGAGCAGTTCTTC.

This clonotype was counted only a few times. The rearrangement links TRBV3-1 to TRBJ2-1; 8 bases fit TRBD2. This CDR3 contains 14 residues. Germline V gives CDR1 LGHDT, CDR2 YNNKEL (reference sequence). Losses at the gene ends were 2 bases for V and 9 bases for J; bases not matched to a gene: 6. The CDR3 DNA reads TGTGCCAGCAGCCAACGCGGGGGGCCGTCTGAGCAGTTCTTC. This gives the protein CASSQRGGPSEQFF.

The chain carries TRBV5-1 and TRBJ1-1; a possible D gene is TRBD1 (5 bases). The CDR3 extends over 15 amino acids. The V end lost 0 bases, the J end lost 5 bases, and 14 bases lay between the germline ends. Germline V gene lookup returns CDR1 SGHRS and CDR2 YFSETQ. Here the CDR3 reads CASSLVGGVETEAFF. CDR3 nucleotides: TGCGCCAGCAGCTTGGTTGGAGGGGTAGAAACTGAAGCTTTCTTT.

V gene TRBV29-1 combines with J gene TRBJ1-2; D may be TRBD1 (5 bases). V was shortened by 4 bases and J by 0 bases, with 9 bases between the two germline ends. This CDR3 is built from 13 residues. The germline V gene encodes CDR1 SQVTM and CDR2 ANQGSEA. CDR3 DNA sequence: TGCAGCGTTGGGGGGACTACTAACTATGGCTACACCTTC. Its protein product is CSVGGTTNYGYTF.

There are many counts of this clonotype. This chain connects TRBV28 to TRBJ1-3, with D unresolved. The germline V gene encodes CDR1 MDHEN and CDR2 SYDVKM. The CDR3 covers 14 residues. The V gene lost 7 bases and the J gene lost 0 bases, with 10 bases spanning the gap. Written as DNA, the CDR3 is TGTGCCAGCACCAGACCTCACTCTGGAAACACCATATATTTT. It specifies CASTRPHSGNTIYF.

V usage is TRBV6-5 and J usage is TRBJ1-2; TRBD1 matches 7 bases. CDR1 is MNHEY, CDR2 SVGAGI, per germline. The CDR3 runs to 14 residues. J gave up 2 bases and V 7 bases, and 7 bases lay outside the gene matches. This CDR3 reads CASKLTGLNYGYTF. DNA of the CDR3: TGTGCCAGCAAGCTGACAGGGCTGAACTATGGCTACACCTTC.

Here the CDR3 reads CASSLMGQANQPQHF. DNA for the CDR3: TGTGCCAGCAGCTTAATGGGACAGGCCAATCAGCCCCAGCATTTT. This sequence joins TRBV7-9 and TRBJ1-5, with 8 bases lining up with TRBD1. V lost 2 bases to trimming and J lost 3 bases; unmatched junction nucleotides: 3. Germline assignment: CDR1 SEHNR and CDR2 FQNEAQ (reference sequence). The CDR3 is made up of 15 amino acids.